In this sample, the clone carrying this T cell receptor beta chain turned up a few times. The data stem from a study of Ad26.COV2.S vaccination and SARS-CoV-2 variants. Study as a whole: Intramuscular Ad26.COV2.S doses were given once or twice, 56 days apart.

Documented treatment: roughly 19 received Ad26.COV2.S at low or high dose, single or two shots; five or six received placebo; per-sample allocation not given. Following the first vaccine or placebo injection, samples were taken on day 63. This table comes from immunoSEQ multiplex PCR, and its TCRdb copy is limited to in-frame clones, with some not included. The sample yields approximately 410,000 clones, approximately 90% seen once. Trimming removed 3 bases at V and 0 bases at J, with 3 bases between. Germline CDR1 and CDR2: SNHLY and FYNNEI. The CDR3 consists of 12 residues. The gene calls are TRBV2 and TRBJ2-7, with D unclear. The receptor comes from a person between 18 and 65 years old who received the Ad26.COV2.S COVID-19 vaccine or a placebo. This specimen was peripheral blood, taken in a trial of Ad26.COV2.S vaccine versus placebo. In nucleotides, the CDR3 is TGTGCCAGCAGTGATCTCTCCTACGAGCAGTACTTC. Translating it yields CASSDLSYEQYF.